Below, 5 T cell receptor beta chains from the same sample are listed, as sequenced in a study of blood T cells in healthy people across ages. The use of a sample-barcoded 5' primer and a J-beta primer mix characterized a second PCR of roughly 7 to 12 cycles. TCRdb itself ran the 5' RACE reads through MiXCR, one entry per CDR3 protein. The table includes 650,000 to 800,000 distinct CDR3 sequences, more than 40% detected once. Input material: blood. The receptors were gathered from a man aged 55 to 70 in good health.

The V call is TRBV9, the J call TRBJ2-3; D might be TRBD2 (6 bases). The CDR3 spans 14 residues. Trimming stripped 7 bases from V and 0 bases from J, with 12 bases between. The germline CDR1 and CDR2 sequences are SGDLS and YYNGEE. CDR3 loop: CASGSGDSTDTQYF. The CDR3, as DNA: TGTGCCAGCGGGTCGGGGGACAGCACAGATACGCAGTATTTT.

This clonotype was picked up a small number of times. The V gene is TRBV27, the J gene TRBJ2-3; 15 positions match TRBD2. This CDR3 is 19 amino acids long. V lost 4 bases, J lost 6 bases, and 14 bases stayed unmatched. Germline CDR1 and CDR2: MNHEY and SMNVEV (reference sequence). CDR3 DNA: TGTGCCAGCAGTTCTTTGGGACTAGCGGGGGGCGTCCTCCCCGATACGCAGTATTTT. Its protein is CASSSLGLAGGVLPDTQYF.

The sample holds a few counts of this clonotype. The J gene is TRBJ2-7, the V gene TRBV28; 7 positions match TRBD1. Per germline, CDR1 MDHEN and CDR2 SYDVKM. With 6 bases clipped from V and 4 bases from J, the junction kept 6 bases outside the gene matches. CDR3 size: 13 residues. This CDR3 reads CASSSQGRYEQYF. CDR3 nucleotides: TGTGCCAGCAGCTCACAGGGGAGATACGAGCAGTACTTC.

This clonotype was observed a few times. This sequence joins TRBV5-1 and TRBJ2-5; 8 bases are shared with TRBD2. The CDR3 is 15 amino acids. The ends lost 4 bases at V and 1 base at J; junction bases unmatched: 6. Germline lookup yields CDR1 SGHRS and CDR2 YFSETQ. CDR3 protein: CASSPGGGVQETQYF. CDR3 DNA sequence: TGCGCCAGCAGCCCCGGGGGGGGAGTCCAAGAGACCCAGTACTTC.

This rearrangement joins TRBV2 to TRBJ1-6, with 7 bases lining up with TRBD1. The V gene's germline CDR1 is SNHLY and CDR2 FYNNEI. V lost 6 bases to trimming and J lost 7 bases; unmatched junction nucleotides: 6. The CDR3 loop spans 14 amino acids. This chain's CDR3 is CASSTGAHNSPLHF. The CDR3 DNA reads as TGTGCCAGCAGCACAGGGGCCCACAATTCACCCCTCCACTTT.